One and the same sample provided the 26 T cell receptor beta chains below, sequenced in a study of blood T cell repertoires in COVID-19. Produced via immunoSEQ multiplex PCR; TCRdb's table is partial and in-frame only. The profile shows 75,000 or so clones, approximately 88% of them singletons. Source material: peripheral blood. Receptors were obtained from a man aged 65 to 85 with acute or convalescent COVID-19.

The rearrangement joins TRBV29-1 to TRBJ2-1; 10 bases are a match to TRBD2. The ends lost 4 bases at V and 10 bases at J; junction bases unmatched: 7. The CDR3 covers 13 residues. Germline loops: CDR1 SQVTM, CDR2 ANQGSEA. The CDR3 sequence: CSVVGLAGEEQFF. The DNA for the CDR3 is TGCAGCGTTGTTGGGCTAGCGGGAGAAGAGCAGTTCTTC.

This rearrangement joins TRBV3-1 (or the pseudogene TRBV3-2) to TRBJ2-7, with 9 bases aligning to TRBD2. Germline V gene lookup returns CDR1 LGHDT and CDR2 YNNKEL (reference sequence). Trimming took 2 bases from V and 7 from J; bases not matched to a gene: 6. CDR3 length equals 14 residues. CDR3 coding DNA: TGTGCCAGCAGCCAATCTAGCGGGGCTGGGGAGCAGTACTTC. The encoded protein is CASSQSSGAGEQYF.

The chain links TRBV15 to TRBJ1-1; 8 nucleotides line up with TRBD1. Germline V gene lookup returns CDR1 LNHNV and CDR2 YYDKDF (reference sequence). This CDR3 contains 14 residues. Trimming cost V 6 bases and J 0 bases; bases outside gene matches: 3. Here the CDR3 reads CATSPGGLNTEAFF. CDR3 sequence (DNA): TGTGCCACCAGTCCAGGGGGCTTGAACACTGAAGCTTTCTTT.

The rearrangement joins TRBV6-5 to TRBJ2-3; D remains unclear. The length of the CDR3 is 13 residues. Trimming took off 6 bases at V and 1 base at J, with 8 bases between the two ends. CDR1 is MNHEY, CDR2 SVGAGI, per germline. The CDR3 loop is CASRIVGTDTQYF. The CDR3 DNA follows: TGTGCCAGCAGGATAGTTGGCACAGATACGCAGTATTTT.

This clone was seen a few times. The rearrangement joins TRBV28 to TRBJ1-5, with TRBD1 matching 12 bases. Germline trimming cut 6 bases from V and 3 bases from J; bases unmatched to any gene: 9. The CDR3 is 17 amino acids. From germline, CDR1 is MDHEN and CDR2 SYDVKM. CDR3 protein: CASRISGTGGFNQPQHF. DNA of the CDR3: TGTGCCAGCAGGATATCCGGGACAGGGGGCTTCAATCAGCCCCAGCATTTT.

J is TRBJ1-5 and V is TRBV7-2; 8 bases align to TRBD1. CDR1 and CDR2 (germline): SGHTA, FQGNSA. CDR3 size: 15 residues. Trimming cost V 5 bases and J 3 bases; bases outside gene matches: 6. The CDR3 reads CASSDQGAHNQPQHF. The CDR3 nucleotides read TGTGCCAGCAGCGACCAGGGGGCCCACAATCAGCCCCAGCATTTT.

V usage is TRBV7-3 and J usage is TRBJ2-3, with 11 bases matching TRBD2. J was trimmed by 5 bases and V by 0 bases; bases with no gene match: 4. CDR3 length: 16 residues. Per the germline V gene, CDR1 is SGHTA and CDR2 is FQGTGA. The CDR3 sequence is CASSLTSGGAGDTQYF. CDR3 nucleotide sequence: TGTGCCAGCAGCTTAACTAGCGGGGGGGCAGGAGATACGCAGTATTTT.

As DNA, the CDR3 is TGTGCCAGCAGCCCCGGGACAGGGCCCCATTTCTTC. This encodes CASSPGTGPHFF. This chain joins TRBV28 and TRBJ2-1; TRBD1 agrees at 9 bases. This CDR3 spans 12 amino acids. Germline CDR1 and CDR2: MDHEN and SYDVKM. Trimming removed 6 bases from V and 16 bases from J; junction bases left unmatched: 10.

The chain uses TRBV7-9 and TRBJ1-3; maybe TRBD1 (5 bases). The CDR3 has 16 residues. The ends were cut back, 5 bases at V and 0 bases at J, with 14 bases in the middle. The germline gives CDR1 SEHNR, CDR2 FQNEAQ (reference sequence). The CDR3 region has the DNA TGTGCCAGCAGCACAGAGGGACTGACCTCTGGAAACACCATATATTTT. It codes for CASSTEGLTSGNTIYF.

This chain's CDR3 is CASSLDYTDTQYF. Here the CDR3 DNA reads TGTGCCAGCAGCCTGGACTACACAGATACGCAGTATTTT. The J gene is TRBJ2-3, the V gene TRBV27; D is possibly TRBD2 (6 bases). Trimming left V 6 bases short and J 2 bases short, with 9 bases between. Germline V CDR1 and CDR2: MNHEY, SMNVEV (reference sequence). CDR3 length: 13 amino acids.

CDR3 sequence reads: CASSKTGETYEQYF. DNA for the CDR3: TGTGCCAGTAGTAAAACAGGGGAAACCTACGAGCAGTACTTC. V and J are TRBV19 and TRBJ2-7; 7 nucleotides agree with TRBD1. The CDR3 has 14 residues. The junction had 5 bases not matched to a gene; V was cut back by 4 bases and J by 2 bases. Germline V gene sequence: CDR1 LNHDA, CDR2 SQIVND (reference sequence). Variable domain in full (rest from reference TRBV19 and TRBJ2-7): DGGITQSPKYLFRKEGQNVTLSCEQNLNHDAMYWYRQDPGQGLRLIYYSQIVNDFQKGDIAEGYSVSREKKESFPLTVTSAQKNPTAFYLCASSKTGETYEQYFGPGTRLTVT.

The rearrangement links TRBV15 to TRBJ2-7, with TRBD2 identical over 11 bases. From germline, CDR1 is LNHNV and CDR2 YYDKDF (reference sequence). There are 16 residues in the CDR3. Unmatched junction bases numbered 2, after V lost 1 base and J lost 0 bases. CDR3 coding DNA: TGTGCCACCAGCAGAGGGGGACTAGCGGACTCCTACGAGCAGTACTTC. As protein: CATSRGGLADSYEQYF.

This clone was detected only a few times. This sequence joins TRBV7-6 and TRBJ2-7; maybe TRBD2 (6 bases). CDR3 length: 15 amino acids. CDR1 is SGHVS and CDR2 is FNYEAQ in the germline V gene. Trimming took 5 bases from V and 4 from J, leaving 18 bases between them. CDR3 nucleotides: TGTGCCAGCAGCCCAGGACTAACCGTCGGGTACGAGCAGTACTTC. Residues: CASSPGLTVGYEQYF. Combining the CDR3 with reference TRBV7-6 and TRBJ2-7 gives the whole variable domain GAGVSQSPRYKVTKRGQDVALRCDPISGHVSLYWYRQALGQGPEFLTYFNYEAQQDKSGLPNDRFSAERPEGSISTLTIQRTEQRDSAMYRCASSPGLTVGYEQYFGPGTRLTVT.

The rearrangement joins TRBV30 to TRBJ1-5; possibly TRBD1 for D (5 bases). Trimming cost V 3 bases and J 7 bases, with 13 bases left between them. The CDR3 has 13 residues. The germline gives CDR1 GTSNPN, CDR2 SVGIG (reference sequence). The CDR3 reads CAWSSKGQQPQHF. The CDR3 DNA sequence: TGTGCCTGGAGCAGCAAGGGGCAGCAGCCCCAGCATTTT.

The chain carries TRBV18 and TRBJ1-2; 7 bases are shared with TRBD1. The junction had 10 bases not matched to a gene; V was cut back by 3 bases and J by 6 bases. The CDR3 totals 15 residues. CDR1 and CDR2 from the germline V gene are KGHSH and LQKENI. Here the CDR3 DNA reads TGTGCCAGCTCACCGACTACACAGGGGTTCGATGGCTACACCTTC. Translating gives CASSPTTQGFDGYTF.

The chain's CDR3 is CATSPQAGANGELFF. In DNA, the CDR3 is TGTGCCACCAGTCCCCAGGCAGGGGCGAACGGGGAGCTGTTTTTT. The V gene is TRBV24-1, the J gene TRBJ2-2, with a possible D match to TRBD1 (6 bases). V lost 6 bases and J lost 7, with 17 bases in between. Per the germline V gene, CDR1 is KGHDR and CDR2 is SFDVKD. This CDR3 comprises 15 residues.

The rearrangement links TRBV28 to TRBJ2-1; unclear D gene. Germline V gene lookup returns CDR1 MDHEN and CDR2 SYDVKM. This CDR3 has 12 amino acids. V gave up 4 bases and J gave up 4 bases, with 5 bases separating them. CDR3 DNA: TGTGCCAGCAGTTCTCGGTACAATGAGCAGTTCTTC. Translation gives CASSSRYNEQFF. Looking up the rest from reference TRBV28 and TRBJ2-1 gives the full variable domain: DVKVTQSSRYLVKRTGEKVFLECVQDMDHENMFWYRQDPGLGLRLIYFSYDVKMKEKGDIPEGYSVSREKKERFSLILESASTNQTSMYLCASSSRYNEQFFGPGTRLTVL.

V and J are TRBV10-1 and TRBJ1-2; 8 nucleotides line up with TRBD1. The CDR3 totals 14 residues. The V gene's germline CDR1 is WNHNN and CDR2 SYGVQD (reference sequence). The trim removed 11 bases at V and 4 bases at J, leaving 12 bases unmatched. The CDR3 spells CACFRDRKSYGYTF. In DNA form, the CDR3 reads TGCGCCTGTTTCCGGGACAGGAAATCCTATGGCTACACCTTC.

The chain couples TRBV30 to TRBJ2-2; 9 bases agree with TRBD1. Looked up from germline, CDR1 is GTSNPN and CDR2 is SVGIG (reference sequence). CDR3 size: 15 residues. Trimming took 5 bases from V and 4 from J; bases not matched to a gene: 8. The CDR3 reads CAWSGQGRRTGELFF. The CDR3 nucleotides are TGTGCCTGGTCTGGACAGGGGAGGCGCACCGGGGAGCTGTTTTTT.

V and J are TRBV7-9 and TRBJ1-2; 9 positions match TRBD1. The CDR3 covers 16 residues. Trimming cost V 1 base and J 2 bases; bases outside gene matches: 5. Per germline, CDR1 SEHNR and CDR2 FQNEAQ (reference sequence). CDR3 bases: TGTGCCAGCAGCTTAGATGGGGACAGGGCGAACTATGGCTACACCTTC. Its protein is CASSLDGDRANYGYTF.

V usage is TRBV5-6 and J usage is TRBJ1-2, with 12 positions matching TRBD1. In germline, CDR1 is SGHDT, CDR2 YYEEEE. Trimming cost V 5 bases and J 2 bases; bases outside gene matches: 7. The CDR3 totals 16 residues. CDR3 sequence (DNA): TGTGCCAGCAGTCAGGGACAGGGGGCCTGGAACTATGGCTACACCTTC. This encodes CASSQGQGAWNYGYTF.

The genes are TRBV5-1 and TRBJ1-5, with a weak D call TRBD1 (5 bases). This CDR3 has 15 residues. V shed 0 bases and J shed 2 bases, with 9 bases lying between them. Germline values: CDR1 SGHRS, CDR2 YFSETQ. The CDR3 here is CASSLEGARNQPQHF. CDR3 DNA sequence: TGCGCCAGCAGCTTGGAAGGGGCTCGCAATCAGCCCCAGCATTTT.

V gene TRBV18 combines with J gene TRBJ2-3; 7 positions match TRBD2. CDR3 length equals 17 residues. Per the germline V gene, CDR1 is KGHSH and CDR2 is LQKENI. Germline trimming cut 3 bases from V and 4 bases from J; bases unmatched to any gene: 13. DNA for the CDR3: TGTGCCAGCTCACCCCGTTTTTCGCGGGAGCGGCCAGATACGCAGTATTTT. Amino acids: CASSPRFSRERPDTQYF.

V and J are TRBV24-1 and TRBJ2-7; TRBD2 agrees at 7 bases. The V and J ends lost 1 base and 8 bases, in that order; junction bases with no gene match: 13. CDR1 KGHDR and CDR2 SFDVKD come from the germline V gene. The CDR3 length is 16 residues. The DNA for the CDR3 is TGTGCCACCAGTGATTTCAAGGCGGGAGAGTTCGGGCAGCAGTACTTC. Translating gives CATSDFKAGEFGQQYF.

The gene calls are TRBV12-3 or TRBV12-4 and TRBJ2-7; TRBD2 aligns across 8 bases. The CDR3 spans 13 residues. Trimming at V came to 9 bases and at J to 6 bases, leaving 10 bases not matched to a gene. CDR3 in amino acids: CASAAFAGGEQYF. CDR3 nucleotide sequence: TGTGCCAGTGCCGCATTCGCGGGAGGCGAGCAGTACTTC.

In this sample, this clone turned up a few times. The V gene is TRBV6-6, the J gene TRBJ2-7; TRBD1 matches 7 bases. Trimming at V came to 2 bases and at J to 7 bases, leaving 2 bases not matched to a gene. The CDR3 spans 12 residues. The V gene's germline CDR1 is MNHNY and CDR2 SVGAGI (reference sequence). CDR3 in amino acids: CASSYRGQEQYF. CDR3 nucleotides: TGTGCCAGCAGTTACCGGGGACAGGAGCAGTACTTC.